Shown below are 12 T cell receptor beta chains from a single sample sequenced in a study of PD-1 blockade in classical Hodgkin lymphoma. Time point of the sample: cycle 4 day 1 (C4D1), after more than five weeks of nivolumab. Every patient experienced relapse after autologous stem cell transplantation, and brentuximab vedotin exposure varied. Magnetic negative selection of thawed PBMCs was the method by which CD4+ T cells were purified. The method was immunoSEQ multiplex PCR; TCRdb's version includes in-frame clones alone and lacks a portion of them. Of some 19,000 clones in the sample, just over 70% were seen once. The sample was CD4+ T cells from blood, taken before the fourth cycle of nivolumab. All receptors derive from a human donor with classical Hodgkin lymphoma.

The table lists this clone with a few counts. The rearrangement uses TRBV27 and TRBJ2-5; D call uncertain. Trimming removed 0 bases at V and 2 bases at J, with 16 bases between. Germline CDR1 MNHEY, CDR2 SMNVEV (reference sequence). This CDR3 region has 17 residues. The CDR3 protein is CASSLSPLHPGQETQYF. The CDR3 DNA follows: TGTGCCAGCAGTTTATCCCCTCTCCATCCTGGGCAAGAGACCCAGTACTTC.

J is TRBJ2-1 and V is TRBV9; 9 bases are a match to TRBD2. The junction had 2 bases not matched to a gene; V was cut back by 0 bases and J by 4 bases. From germline, CDR1 is SGDLS and CDR2 YYNGEE. The CDR3 is 15 residues long. The CDR3 DNA reads TGTGCCAGCAGCGTAGCTAGCGGGAATTACAATGAGCAGTTCTTC. It specifies CASSVASGNYNEQFF.

Only one count was recorded for this clone. This sequence joins TRBV11-3 and TRBJ1-1, with D possibly matching TRBD1 (6 bases). This CDR3 contains 16 residues. V lost 1 base and J lost 4, with 16 bases in between. From germline, CDR1 is SGHNT and CDR2 YENEEA. This CDR3 reads CASSLGGYRESTEAFF. The CDR3 DNA sequence: TGTGCCAGCAGCTTAGGAGGGTACAGGGAATCCACTGAAGCTTTCTTT.

The chain links TRBV7-2 to TRBJ1-2, with 12 positions matching TRBD1. Trimming cost V 5 bases and J 7 bases; bases outside gene matches: 5. The germline V gene has CDR1 SGHTA and CDR2 FQGNSA. The CDR3 length is 14 residues. Written as DNA, the CDR3 is TGTGCCAGCAGCGGGGGACAGGGGGCTGGTGGCTACACCTTC. Translating gives CASSGGQGAGGYTF.

By its share, this clone is medium-sized. The chain is built from TRBV28 and TRBJ1-2; D not certain. The ends were cut back, 11 bases at V and 4 bases at J, with 14 bases in the middle. CDR3 length: 12 residues. Germline CDR1 is MDHEN and CDR2 is SYDVKM. The CDR3 bases are TGTGCCTCCTCGAGGACTGGCTATGGCTACACCTTC. Protein product: CASSRTGYGYTF.

This chain links TRBV25-1 with TRBJ2-3, with D maybe TRBD1 (6 bases). Germline lookup yields CDR1 MGHDK and CDR2 SYGVNS. V dropped 7 bases and J dropped 5 bases, with 16 bases sitting between them. There are 14 residues in the CDR3. CDR3 region: CASITGMGRDTQYF. In DNA, the CDR3 is TGTGCCAGCATCACAGGGATGGGTAGAGATACGCAGTATTTT.

This rearrangement joins TRBV5-4 to TRBJ1-6, with D perhaps matching TRBD1 (5 bases). CDR3 length: 15 residues. Germline lookup yields CDR1 SGHNT and CDR2 YYREEE (reference sequence). The V and J ends lost 0 bases and 7 bases respectively, with 11 bases between them. The CDR3, as DNA: TGTGCCAGCAGCTTGGTGGGCAGGGTCAATTCACCCCTCCACTTT. Its protein product is CASSLVGRVNSPLHF. The whole variable domain, filled in from reference TRBV5-4 and TRBJ1-6, reads ETGVTQSPTHLIKTRGQQVTLRCSSQSGHNTVSWYQQALGQGPQFIFQYYREEENGRGNFPPRFSGLQFPNYSSELNVNALELDDSALYLCASSLVGRVNSPLHFGNGTRLTVT.

In its sample, this clone ranks as medium-sized (0.01 to 0.1%). This sequence joins TRBV4-3 and TRBJ1-5, with D possibly TRBD1 on 5 matching bases. This CDR3 contains 18 residues. Germline V gives CDR1 LGHNA, CDR2 YSLEER. The V end was cut by 0 bases, the J end by 4 bases, with 19 bases between. The CDR3 sequence is CASSQEVRSGTANQPQHF. For the CDR3, the DNA is TGCGCCAGCAGCCAAGAGGTTAGGTCGGGGACCGCGAATCAGCCCCAGCATTTT.

The chain uses TRBV5-4 and TRBJ2-7, with TRBD2 matching 7 bases. The ends lost 3 bases at V and 4 bases at J; junction bases unmatched: 4. CDR1 SGHNT and CDR2 YYREEE come from the germline V gene (reference sequence). This CDR3 is built from 13 residues. For the CDR3, the DNA is TGTGCCAGCAGCTGGGGGGGATCATACGAGCAGTACTTC. Amino acid sequence: CASSWGGSYEQYF.

The chain combines TRBV7-2 with TRBJ1-6; D perhaps matches TRBD1 (5 bases). V lost 6 bases, J lost 8 bases, and 11 bases lay in between. The CDR3 loop spans 13 amino acids. CDR1 and CDR2 (germline): SGHTA, FQGNSA. CDR3 sequence reads: CASSKQVDSPLHF. The CDR3 DNA reads as TGTGCCAGCAGTAAACAGGTTGATTCACCCCTCCACTTT. Together with reference TRBV7-2 and TRBJ1-6, the CDR3 gives the full variable domain: GAGVSQSPSNKVTEKGKDVELRCDPISGHTALYWYRQSLGQGLEFLIYFQGNSAPDKSGLPSDRFSAERTGGSVSTLTIQRTQQEDSAVYLCASSKQVDSPLHFGNGTRLTVT.

The rearrangement uses TRBV5-1 and TRBJ1-4; D is possibly TRBD1 (6 bases). The ends were cut back, 4 bases at V and 3 bases at J, with 13 bases in the middle. The CDR3 loop spans 15 amino acids. The germline V gene encodes CDR1 SGHRS and CDR2 YFSETQ. CDR3 sequence (DNA): TGCGCCAGCAGCCCTGGACAGAGTTCTAATGAAAAACTGTTTTTT. This translates into CASSPGQSSNEKLFF.

The V call is TRBV28, the J call TRBJ2-7; unclear D gene. The CDR3 runs 13 residues. Trimming removed 3 bases from V and 1 base from J, with 7 bases in between. Germline values: CDR1 MDHEN, CDR2 SYDVKM. CDR3 nucleotide sequence: TGTGCCAGCAGTTTTCGTCCTTCCTACGAGCAGTACTTC. Protein sequence: CASSFRPSYEQYF.